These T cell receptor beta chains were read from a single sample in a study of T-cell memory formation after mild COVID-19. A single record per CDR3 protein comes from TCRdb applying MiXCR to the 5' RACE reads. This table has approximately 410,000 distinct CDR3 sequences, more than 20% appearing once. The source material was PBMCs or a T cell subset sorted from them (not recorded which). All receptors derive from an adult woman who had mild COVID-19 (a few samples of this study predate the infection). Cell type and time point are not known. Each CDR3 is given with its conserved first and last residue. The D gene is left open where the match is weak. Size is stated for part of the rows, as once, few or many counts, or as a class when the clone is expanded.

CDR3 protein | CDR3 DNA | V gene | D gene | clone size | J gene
CATSDARTYRTYNEQFF | TGTGCCACCAGTGACGCACGAACCTACCGCACCTACAATGAGCAGTTCTTC | TRBV24-1 | NA | few | TRBJ2-1
CASRVQLNTEAFF | TGTGCCAGCAGGGTACAGTTGAACACTGAAGCTTTCTTT | TRBV12-3/TRBV12-4 | NA | many | TRBJ1-1
CASSPNPLGTGDGYTF | TGTGCCAGCAGTCCAAACCCCCTCGGGACAGGGGATGGCTACACCTTC | TRBV12-3/TRBV12-4 | TRBD1 | few | TRBJ1-2
CATSRDRTGWPFF | TGTGCCACCAGCAGAGATCGTACAGGGTGGCCTTTCTTT | TRBV15 | NA | NA | TRBJ1-1
CASSLTTGGGKQFF | TGTGCCAGCAGCTTAACTACGGGAGGGGGAAAACAGTTCTTC | TRBV7-3 | TRBD2 | NA | TRBJ2-1
CASRPTRDNTEAFF | TGTGCCAGCAGACCTACCAGAGATAACACTGAAGCTTTCTTT | TRBV12-3/TRBV12-4 | NA | many | TRBJ1-1
CASGLVQARSTDTQYF | TGTGCTAGTGGTTTGGTTCAAGCGCGGAGCACAGATACGCAGTATTTT | TRBV12-5 | NA | once | TRBJ2-3
CASSLFWVLDTEAFF | TGTGCCAGCAGCTTATTTTGGGTTTTGGACACTGAAGCTTTCTTT | TRBV7-2 | NA | NA | TRBJ1-1
CASSQVRVAGAGGEQFF | TGTGCCAGCAGCCAAGTTCGGGTAGCGGGGGCCGGGGGTGAGCAGTTCTTC | TRBV3-1 | TRBD2 | NA | TRBJ2-1
CASSLAPGTETQYF | TGCGCCAGCAGCTTGGCCCCAGGGACCGAGACCCAGTACTTC | TRBV5-1 | NA | NA | TRBJ2-5
CASRDPGWDTQYF | TGTGCCAGCCGTGACCCAGGGTGGGATACGCAGTATTTT | TRBV4-2 | NA | few | TRBJ2-3
CASTYAGGPSDGEQFF | TGTGCCAGCACCTACGCGGGAGGGCCCTCCGACGGTGAGCAGTTCTTC | TRBV25-1 | TRBD2 | NA | TRBJ2-1
CASSPGPFVDGYTF | TGTGCCAGCAGCCCCGGCCCTTTCGTGGATGGCTACACCTTC | TRBV13 | NA | NA | TRBJ1-2
CATPRTGGETQYF | TGTGCCACCCCTCGCACGGGCGGGGAGACCCAGTACTTC | TRBV6-1 | NA | few | TRBJ2-5
CSARRRYEGSPLHF | TGCAGTGCTAGACGCCGCTACGAGGGTTCACCCCTCCACTTT | TRBV20-1 | NA | NA | TRBJ1-6
CATSRDSPTSGPEQFF | TGTGCCACCAGCAGAGATTCTCCTACCTCGGGGCCGGAGCAGTTCTTC | TRBV15 | NA | NA | TRBJ2-1
CAIRGGLAGGPGNTGELFF | TGTGCCATCAGGGGCGGACTAGCGGGAGGGCCCGGAAACACCGGGGAGCTGTTTTTT | TRBV10-3 | TRBD2 | NA | TRBJ2-2
CASSQENRGNEKLFF | TGCGCCAGCAGCCAAGAGAACAGGGGTAATGAAAAACTGTTTTTT | TRBV4-1 | TRBD1 | NA | TRBJ1-4
CASSLAGTSGSSSYEQYF | TGTGCCAGCAGCTTAGCTGGGACTAGCGGGTCAAGCTCCTACGAGCAGTACTTC | TRBV7-9 | TRBD2 | few | TRBJ2-7
CASSPVPGQGSRIGYTF | TGCGCCAGCAGCCCCGTCCCGGGACAGGGATCGCGTATTGGCTACACCTTC | TRBV4-1 | TRBD1 | NA | TRBJ1-2
CASSLGGGYQETQYF | TGTGCCAGCAGTTTGGGGGGGGGCTACCAAGAGACCCAGTACTTC | TRBV12-3/TRBV12-4 | NA | few | TRBJ2-5
CASSHSSLVREGVDEQYF | TGTGCCAGCAGTCACTCCTCGTTAGTGAGGGAGGGCGTCGACGAGCAGTACTTC | TRBV6-5 | TRBD2 | NA | TRBJ2-7